These T cell receptor beta chains were read from a single sample in a study of blood T cell repertoires in COVID-19. The protocol was immunoSEQ multiplex PCR, while the TCRdb copy is restricted to in-frame clones and leaves out a portion. The data contain 150,000 to 200,000 clones, roughly 80% of them singletons. Specimen: peripheral blood. All receptors come from a man aged 50 or older who had recovered from COVID-19. The CDR3 runs from the conserved cysteine through the conserved F or W. The D gene is left open where the match is weak. A row's size may be missing; if present it is once, few, many or a size class.

NA | NA | TRBJ2-3 | 16 | TRBV3-1/TRBV3-2 | TGTGCCAGCAGACCCGATCTAGGTTACCCCACAGATACGCAGTATTTT | CASRPDLGYPTDTQYF
NA | TRBD1 | TRBJ2-7 | 14 | TRBV7-8 | TGTGCCAGCAGCTGGACAGGGGTCTCCTACGAGCAGTACTTC | CASSWTGVSYEQYF
few | NA | TRBJ1-2 | 14 | TRBV28 | TGTGCCAGCAGTTCCCCGGGGGGGCTTCGGGGCTACACCTTC | CASSSPGGLRGYTF
once | TRBD2 | TRBJ2-7 | 15 | TRBV19 | TGTGCCAGTAGTACCCGGGGGGGTGGCCCCTACGAGCAGTACTTC | CASSTRGGGPYEQYF
NA | NA | TRBJ1-3 | 13 | TRBV12-3/TRBV12-4 | TGTGCCAGCACGCGGCGGACAGTAGACACCATATATTTT | CASTRRTVDTIYF
NA | TRBD1 | TRBJ2-1 | 14 | TRBV28 | TGTGCCAGTACGGGACAGGGTACCTACAATGAGCAGTTCTTC | CASTGQGTYNEQFF
NA | NA | TRBJ2-5 | 16 | TRBV5-1 | TGCGCCAGCAGCTTAGGGGCCCCAGGAAGGCAAGAGACCCAGTACTTC | CASSLGAPGRQETQYF
NA | NA | TRBJ2-1 | 14 | TRBV5-4 | TGTGCCAGCAGCTCGATTAGTGGTCGGAATGAGCAGTTCTTC | CASSSISGRNEQFF
NA | TRBD1 | TRBJ1-2 | 15 | TRBV28 | TGTGCCAGCAGTTTACCGGGAAGGCAGGGGGAAAGCTACACCTTC | CASSLPGRQGESYTF
NA | TRBD2 | TRBJ2-3 | 15 | TRBV30 | TGTGCCGGGGGTAGCGGGAGGACCATCCCCGATACGCAGTATTTT | CAGGSGRTIPDTQYF
NA | TRBD2 | TRBJ2-1 | 13 | TRBV2 | TGTGCCAGCAGTAAGAACGGGAGGCTGGAGCAGTTCTTC | CASSKNGRLEQFF
NA | NA | TRBJ2-7 | 14 | TRBV2 | TGTGCCAGCAGTGAAGCGGGAGACGGGTACGAGCAGTACTTC | CASSEAGDGYEQYF
NA | NA | TRBJ2-1 | 13 | TRBV13 | TGTGCCAGCAGCTTAGGCCGTCACAATGAGCAGTTCTTC | CASSLGRHNEQFF
NA | NA | TRBJ1-2 | 12 | TRBV30 | TGTGCCTGGAGTGGCGGAGGCTATGGCTACACCTTC | CAWSGGGYGYTF
NA | TRBD1 | TRBJ1-6 | 15 | TRBV3-1/TRBV3-2 | TGTGCCAGCAGCCAGCACGGGACAGTTACTTCACCCCTCCACTTT | CASSQHGTVTSPLHF
NA | TRBD1 | TRBJ1-2 | 16 | TRBV5-6 | TGTGCCAGCAGCTTGGCTGGGACAGGGGGCGACTATGGCTACACCTTC | CASSLAGTGGDYGYTF
NA | NA | TRBJ1-1 | 15 | TRBV14 | TGTGCCAGCAGCCCGGGACTTCGGAGGGACACTGAAGCTTTCTTT | CASSPGLRRDTEAFF
NA | NA | TRBJ2-7 | 12 | TRBV19 | TGTGCCAGTAGTATGGGGAGCCGCGAGCAGTACTTC | CASSMGSREQYF
few | NA | TRBJ1-1 | 14 | TRBV4-1 | TGCGCCAGCAGTCCCGAGACAAGGAACACTGAAGCTTTCTTT | CASSPETRNTEAFF
NA | NA | TRBJ1-4 | 13 | TRBV7-8 | TGTGCCAGCAGCTTATTTTCGGGGATGGAATTGTTTTTT | CASSLFSGMELFF
NA | TRBD1 | TRBJ1-2 | 14 | TRBV28 | TGTGCCAGCAGGGGACAGGGGGAAAGCTATGGCTACACCTTC | CASRGQGESYGYTF
NA | NA | TRBJ2-6 | 13 | TRBV2 | TGTGCCAGTGGGAGCTCTGGGGCCAACGTCCTGACTTTC | CASGSSGANVLTF
NA | TRBD1 | TRBJ2-7 | 15 | TRBV27 | TGTGCCAGCAGTTCCCGGGACAGGGCTTCCTACGAGCAGTACTTC | CASSSRDRASYEQYF
few | TRBD2 | TRBJ2-3 | 18 | TRBV19 | TGTGCCAGTAGTCCCCGGACTAGCGGGAGCCCGGTGCCGGATACGCAGTATTTT | CASSPRTSGSPVPDTQYF
once | TRBD1 | TRBJ2-3 | 20 | TRBV5-3 | TGTGCCAGAAGCCACCCCGGCTGGGACAGGGAGAGTCGGGGCACAGATACGCAGTATTTT | CARSHPGWDRESRGTDTQYF
NA | NA | TRBJ2-7 | 14 | TRBV5-6 | TGTGCCAGCAGCCCACTCACAGGGACCTACGAGCAGTACTTC | CASSPLTGTYEQYF
NA | TRBD2 | TRBJ2-7 | 15 | TRBV19 | TGTGCCAGTAGTGACCGAGAAAGCGGGACTTACGAGCAGTACTTC | CASSDRESGTYEQYF
NA | TRBD1 | TRBJ1-3 | 13 | TRBV6-5 | TGTGCCAGCAGCTGGACAGGGGGAGACACCATATATTTT | CASSWTGGDTIYF
few | TRBD2 | TRBJ2-1 | 13 | TRBV6-1 | TGTGCCAGCAGCCAGGTAGCGGGTAATGAGCAGTTCTTC | CASSQVAGNEQFF
NA | NA | TRBJ1-3 | 14 | TRBV9 | TGTGCCAGCAGCGTACACAGCTCTGGAAACACCATATATTTT | CASSVHSSGNTIYF
NA | NA | TRBJ1-1 | 17 | TRBV7-9 | TGTGCCAGCAGCTCCTCCCGAAGACAGTCAATGAACACTGAAGCTTTCTTT | CASSSSRRQSMNTEAFF
NA | TRBD1 | TRBJ2-2 | 13 | TRBV5-6 | TGTGCCAGCAGCCCTGGACAGGGGCGGGAGCTGTTTTTT | CASSPGQGRELFF
NA | NA | TRBJ2-6 | 13 | TRBV30 | TGTGCCTGGAGCACAGACGGGGCCAACGTCCTGACTTTC | CAWSTDGANVLTF
NA | TRBD1 | TRBJ2-5 | 14 | TRBV6-5 | TGTGCCAGCAGCCGTCAACAGGGGGGAGAGACCCAGTACTTC | CASSRQQGGETQYF
once | NA | TRBJ2-1 | 16 | TRBV5-4 | TGTGCCAGCAGCTCGTTTGGACAGCAACTCTACAATGAGCAGTTCTTC | CASSSFGQQLYNEQFF
NA | NA | TRBJ2-3 | 14 | TRBV6-6 | TGTGCCAGCAGCACGGGATTCGTCACAGATACGCAGTATTTT | CASSTGFVTDTQYF
NA | TRBD1 | TRBJ2-1 | 15 | TRBV30 | TGTGCCTGGAGTGTACGACAGGGTGTTCCCAATGAGCAGTTCTTC | CAWSVRQGVPNEQFF
NA | NA | TRBJ2-7 | 16 | TRBV27 | TGTGCCAGCAGTTTAGGAGATATTAGCTCGGCATACGAGCAGTACTTC | CASSLGDISSAYEQYF
NA | TRBD1 | TRBJ1-1 | 14 | TRBV5-4 | TGTGCCAGCAGCTTTAGCTCCGGGACAGGGCGAGCTTTCTTT | CASSFSSGTGRAFF
NA | NA | TRBJ2-7 | 12 | TRBV7-2 | TGTGCCAGCAGCTACACCAGCTACGAGCAGTACTTC | CASSYTSYEQYF
NA | NA | TRBJ2-1 | 16 | TRBV19 | TGTGCCAGTAGTATAGCGGGGGACAGCCTTGGGGATGAGCAGTTCTTC | CASSIAGDSLGDEQFF
NA | NA | TRBJ1-4 | 15 | TRBV27 | TGTGCCAGCAGCCACAACAGACCAACTAATGAAAAACTGTTTTTT | CASSHNRPTNEKLFF